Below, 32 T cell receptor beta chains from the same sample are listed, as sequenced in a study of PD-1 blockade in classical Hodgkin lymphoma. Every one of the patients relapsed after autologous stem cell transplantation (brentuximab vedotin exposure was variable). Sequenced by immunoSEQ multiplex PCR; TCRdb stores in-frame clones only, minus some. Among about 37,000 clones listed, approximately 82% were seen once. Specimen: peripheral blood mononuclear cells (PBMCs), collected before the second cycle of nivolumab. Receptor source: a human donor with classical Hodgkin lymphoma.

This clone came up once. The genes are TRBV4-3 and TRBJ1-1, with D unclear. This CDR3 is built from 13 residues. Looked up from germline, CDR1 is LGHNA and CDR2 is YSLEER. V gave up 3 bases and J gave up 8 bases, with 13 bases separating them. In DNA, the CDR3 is TGCGCCAGCAGCCATTCCCTGGTCCTGGAAGCTTTCTTT. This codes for CASSHSLVLEAFF.

The CDR3 bases are TGTGCCAGCAGCTTTTCCGCCAGGGGGCATTCACCCCTCCACTTT. Translation gives CASSFSARGHSPLHF. The gene calls are TRBV5-6 and TRBJ1-6; 8 bases are shared with TRBD1. Germline trimming cut 2 bases from V and 8 bases from J; bases unmatched to any gene: 6. The CDR3 is made up of 15 amino acids. Germline V gives CDR1 SGHDT, CDR2 YYEEEE.

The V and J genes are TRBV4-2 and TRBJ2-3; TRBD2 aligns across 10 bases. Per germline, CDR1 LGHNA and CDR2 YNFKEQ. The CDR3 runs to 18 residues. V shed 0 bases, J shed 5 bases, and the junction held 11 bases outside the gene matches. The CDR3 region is CASSQDPSGGAGGDTQYF. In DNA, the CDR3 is TGTGCCAGCAGCCAAGATCCCAGCGGGGGGGCCGGGGGAGATACGCAGTATTTT.

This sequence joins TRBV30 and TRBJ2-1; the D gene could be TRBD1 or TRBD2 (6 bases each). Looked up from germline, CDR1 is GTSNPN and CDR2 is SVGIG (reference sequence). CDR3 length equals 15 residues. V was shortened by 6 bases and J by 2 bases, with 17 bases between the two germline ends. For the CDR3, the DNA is TGTGCCTGCCAACTGGGGGGCCAGGCCTACAATGAGCAGTTCTTC. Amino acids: CACQLGGQAYNEQFF.

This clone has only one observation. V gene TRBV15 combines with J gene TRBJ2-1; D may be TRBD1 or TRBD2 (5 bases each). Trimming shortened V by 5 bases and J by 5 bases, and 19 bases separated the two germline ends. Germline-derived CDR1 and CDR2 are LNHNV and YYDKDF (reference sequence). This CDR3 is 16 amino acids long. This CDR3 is CATSSGSPILNNEQFF. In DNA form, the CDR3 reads TGTGCCACCAGCTCAGGGAGCCCAATCTTAAACAATGAGCAGTTCTTC.

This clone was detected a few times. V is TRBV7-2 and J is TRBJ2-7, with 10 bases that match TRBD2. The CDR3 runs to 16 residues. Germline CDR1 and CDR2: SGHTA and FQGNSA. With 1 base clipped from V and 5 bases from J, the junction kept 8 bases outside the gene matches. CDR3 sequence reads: CASSLVGAGGRNEQYF. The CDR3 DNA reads TGTGCCAGCAGCTTAGTGGGAGCGGGGGGGCGGAACGAGCAGTACTTC.

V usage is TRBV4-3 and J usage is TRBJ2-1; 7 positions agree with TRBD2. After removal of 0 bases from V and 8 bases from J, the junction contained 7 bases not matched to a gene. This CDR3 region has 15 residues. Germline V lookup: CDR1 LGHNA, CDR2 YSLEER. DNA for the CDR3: TGCGCCAGCAGCCAAGATATGGGGGGGGACGATGAGCAGTTCTTC. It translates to CASSQDMGGDDEQFF.

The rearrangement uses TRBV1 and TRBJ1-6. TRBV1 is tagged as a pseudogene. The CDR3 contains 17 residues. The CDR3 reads CTSSQDRQGSYNSPLHF. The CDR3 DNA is TGCACCAGCAGCCAAGATCGGCAAGGCTCCTATAATTCACCCCTCCACTTT.

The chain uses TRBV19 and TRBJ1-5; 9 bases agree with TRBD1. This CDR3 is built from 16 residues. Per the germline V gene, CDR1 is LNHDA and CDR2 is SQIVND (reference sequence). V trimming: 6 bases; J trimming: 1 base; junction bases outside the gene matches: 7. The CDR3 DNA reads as TGTGCCAGTAGGCCGGGACAGGGTAAAAGCAATCAGCCCCAGCATTTT. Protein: CASRPGQGKSNQPQHF.

The CDR3 region has the DNA TGTGCCACCCAAGACCTGGGCGGGGGGTCAGAGACCCAGTACTTC. It is translated as CATQDLGGGSETQYF. The V gene is TRBV7-8, the J gene TRBJ2-5; 8 positions match TRBD2. CDR1 SGHVS and CDR2 FQNEAQ come from the germline V gene. This CDR3 is 15 amino acids long. Losses at the gene ends were 10 bases for V and 4 bases for J; bases not matched to a gene: 14.

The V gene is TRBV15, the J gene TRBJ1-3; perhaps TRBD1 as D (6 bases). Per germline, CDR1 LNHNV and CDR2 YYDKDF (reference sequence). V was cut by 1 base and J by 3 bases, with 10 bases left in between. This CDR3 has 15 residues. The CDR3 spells CATSRAQGRGNTIYF. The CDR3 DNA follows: TGTGCCACCAGCAGAGCACAGGGTCGTGGAAACACCATATATTTT.

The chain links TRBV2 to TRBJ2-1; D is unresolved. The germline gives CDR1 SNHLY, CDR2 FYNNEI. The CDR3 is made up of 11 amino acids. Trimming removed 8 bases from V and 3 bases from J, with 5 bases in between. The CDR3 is CASAGYNEQFF. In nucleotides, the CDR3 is TGTGCCAGCGCAGGCTACAATGAGCAGTTCTTC.

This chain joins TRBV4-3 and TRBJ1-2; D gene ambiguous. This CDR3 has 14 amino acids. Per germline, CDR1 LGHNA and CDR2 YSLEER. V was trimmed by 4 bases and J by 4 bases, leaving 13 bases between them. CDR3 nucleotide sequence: TGCGCCAGCAGCCCGTCGGCACGGACCTATGGCTACACCTTC. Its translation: CASSPSARTYGYTF.

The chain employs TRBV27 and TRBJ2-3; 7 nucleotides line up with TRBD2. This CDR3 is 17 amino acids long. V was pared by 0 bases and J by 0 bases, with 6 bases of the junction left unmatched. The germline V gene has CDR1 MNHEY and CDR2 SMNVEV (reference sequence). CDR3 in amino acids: CASSLSVSGISTDTQYF. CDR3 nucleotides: TGTGCCAGCAGTTTATCGGTGAGCGGGATTAGCACAGATACGCAGTATTTT.

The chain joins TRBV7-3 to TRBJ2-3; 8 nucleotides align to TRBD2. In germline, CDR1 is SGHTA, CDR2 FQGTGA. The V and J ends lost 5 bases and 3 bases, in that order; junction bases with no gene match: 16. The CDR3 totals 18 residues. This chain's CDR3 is CASSPKGLAGTTTDTQYF. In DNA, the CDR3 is TGTGCCAGCAGCCCAAAAGGGCTAGCGGGCACTACGACAGATACGCAGTATTTT.

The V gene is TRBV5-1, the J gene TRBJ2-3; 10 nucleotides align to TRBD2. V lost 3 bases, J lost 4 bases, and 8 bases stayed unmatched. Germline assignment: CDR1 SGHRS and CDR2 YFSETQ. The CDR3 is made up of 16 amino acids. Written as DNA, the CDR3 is TGCGCCAGCAGCTCAGAGAGCGGGGGGGCCCCAGATACGCAGTATTTT. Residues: CASSSESGGAPDTQYF.

The DNA of the CDR3 is TGTGCCAGCTCACAACAGGGGCACCTCGGGCAGTACTTC. It encodes CASSQQGHLGQYF. The chain recombines TRBV18 with TRBJ2-7, with 7 bases matching TRBD1. The CDR3 spans 13 residues. Germline CDR1 KGHSH, CDR2 LQKENI. V lost 4 bases and J lost 9; bases outside the gene matches: 9.

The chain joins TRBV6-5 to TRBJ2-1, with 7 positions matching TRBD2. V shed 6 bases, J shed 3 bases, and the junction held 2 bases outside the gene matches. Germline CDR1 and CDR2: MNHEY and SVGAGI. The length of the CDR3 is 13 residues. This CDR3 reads CASRGGNYNEQFF. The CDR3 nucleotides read TGTGCCAGCAGGGGGGGGAACTACAATGAGCAGTTCTTC.

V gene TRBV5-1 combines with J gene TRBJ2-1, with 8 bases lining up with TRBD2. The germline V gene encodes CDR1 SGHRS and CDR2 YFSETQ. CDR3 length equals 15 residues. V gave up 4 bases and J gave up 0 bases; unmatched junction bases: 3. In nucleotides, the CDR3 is TGCGCCAGCAGCCCCGGGGGGGCCTCCTACAATGAGCAGTTCTTC. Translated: CASSPGGASYNEQFF.

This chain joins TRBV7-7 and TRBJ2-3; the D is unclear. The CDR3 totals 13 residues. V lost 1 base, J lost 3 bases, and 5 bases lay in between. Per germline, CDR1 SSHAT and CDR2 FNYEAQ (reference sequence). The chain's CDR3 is CASSLDGTDTQYF. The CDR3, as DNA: TGTGCCAGCAGCTTAGATGGAACAGATACGCAGTATTTT. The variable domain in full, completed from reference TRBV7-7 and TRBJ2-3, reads GAGVSQSPRYKVTKRGQDVTLRCDPISSHATLYWYQQALGQGPEFLTYFNYEAQPDKSGLPSDRFSAERPEGSISTLTIQRTEQRDSAMYRCASSLDGTDTQYFGPGTRLTVL.

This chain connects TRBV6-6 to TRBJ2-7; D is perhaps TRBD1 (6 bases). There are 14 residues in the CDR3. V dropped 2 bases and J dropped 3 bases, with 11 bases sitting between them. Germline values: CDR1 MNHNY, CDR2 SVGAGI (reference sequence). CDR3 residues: CASSYEGRGYEQYF. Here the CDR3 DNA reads TGTGCCAGCAGTTACGAAGGCAGGGGCTACGAGCAGTACTTC.

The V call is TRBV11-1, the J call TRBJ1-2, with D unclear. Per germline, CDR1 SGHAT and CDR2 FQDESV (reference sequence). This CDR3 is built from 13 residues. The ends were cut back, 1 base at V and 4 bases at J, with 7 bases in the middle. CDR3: CASSLVSGYGYTF. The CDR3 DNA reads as TGTGCCAGCAGCTTAGTCTCAGGCTATGGCTACACCTTC. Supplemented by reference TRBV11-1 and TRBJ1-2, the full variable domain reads EAEVAQSPRYKITEKSQAVAFWCDPISGHATLYWYRQILGQGPELLVQFQDESVVDDSQLPKDRFSAERLKGVDSTLKIQPAELGDSAMYLCASSLVSGYGYTFGSGTRLTVV.

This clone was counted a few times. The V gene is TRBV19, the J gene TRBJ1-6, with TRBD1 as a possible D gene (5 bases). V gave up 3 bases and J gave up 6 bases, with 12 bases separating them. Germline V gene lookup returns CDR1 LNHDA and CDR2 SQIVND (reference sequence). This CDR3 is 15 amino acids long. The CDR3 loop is CASSMEGPLNSPLHF. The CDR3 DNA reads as TGTGCCAGTAGTATGGAGGGGCCTCTTAATTCACCCCTCCACTTT. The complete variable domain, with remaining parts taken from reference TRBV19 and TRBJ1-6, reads DGGITQSPKYLFRKEGQNVTLSCEQNLNHDAMYWYRQDPGQGLRLIYYSQIVNDFQKGDIAEGYSVSREKKESFPLTVTSAQKNPTAFYLCASSMEGPLNSPLHFGNGTRLTVT.

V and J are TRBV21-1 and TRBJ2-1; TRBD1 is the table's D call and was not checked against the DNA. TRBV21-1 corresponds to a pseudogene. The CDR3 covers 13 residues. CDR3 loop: CAIGQGSYNEQFF. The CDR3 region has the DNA TGTGCCATCGGACAGGGGTCCTACAATGAGCAGTTCTTC.

DNA of the CDR3: TGTGCCAGCAGCTCAGAGGTACCTGAAGCTTTCTTT. Protein: CASSSEVPEAFF. The chain couples TRBV11-2 to TRBJ1-1; D gene uncertain. Trimming removed 4 bases at V and 6 bases at J, with 9 bases between. Germline V gene sequence: CDR1 SGHAT, CDR2 FQNNGV. The length of the CDR3 is 12 residues.

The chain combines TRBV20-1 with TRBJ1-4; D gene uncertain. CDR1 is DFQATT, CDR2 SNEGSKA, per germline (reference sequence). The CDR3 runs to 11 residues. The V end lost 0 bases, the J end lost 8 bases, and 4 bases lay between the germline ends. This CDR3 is CSARDQEKLFF. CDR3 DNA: TGCAGTGCTAGAGACCAAGAAAAACTGTTTTTT.

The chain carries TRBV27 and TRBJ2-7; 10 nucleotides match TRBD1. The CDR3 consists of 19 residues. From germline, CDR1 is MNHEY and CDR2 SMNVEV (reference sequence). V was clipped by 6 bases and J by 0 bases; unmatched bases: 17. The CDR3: CASRKNTGTGDSSSYEQYF. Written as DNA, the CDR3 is TGTGCCAGCAGGAAGAATACCGGGACAGGGGACTCGAGCTCCTACGAGCAGTACTTC.

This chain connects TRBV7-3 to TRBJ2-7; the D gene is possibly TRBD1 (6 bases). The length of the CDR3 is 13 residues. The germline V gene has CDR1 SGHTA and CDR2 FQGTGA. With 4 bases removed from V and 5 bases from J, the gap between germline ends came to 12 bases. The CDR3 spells CASSSGVLNEQYF. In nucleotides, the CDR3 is TGTGCCAGCAGCTCAGGGGTGCTGAACGAGCAGTACTTC.

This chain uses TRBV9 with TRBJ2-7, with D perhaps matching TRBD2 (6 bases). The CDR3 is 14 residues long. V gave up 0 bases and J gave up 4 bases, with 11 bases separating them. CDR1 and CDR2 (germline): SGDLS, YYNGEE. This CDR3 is CASSVAELAYEQYF. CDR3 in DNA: TGTGCCAGCAGCGTAGCTGAACTAGCTTACGAGCAGTACTTC.

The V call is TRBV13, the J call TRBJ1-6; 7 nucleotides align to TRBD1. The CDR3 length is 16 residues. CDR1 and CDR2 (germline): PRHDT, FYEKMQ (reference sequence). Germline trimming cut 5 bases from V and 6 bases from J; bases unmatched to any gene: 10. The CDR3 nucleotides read TGTGCCAGCAGCGCCCCGACAGGGTCCAGTAATTCACCCCTCCACTTT. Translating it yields CASSAPTGSSNSPLHF. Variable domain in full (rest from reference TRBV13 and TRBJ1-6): AAGVIQSPRHLIKEKRETATLKCYPIPRHDTVYWYQQGPGQDPQFLISFYEKMQSDKGSIPDRFSAQQFSDYHSELNMSSLELGDSALYFCASSAPTGSSNSPLHFGNGTRLTVT.

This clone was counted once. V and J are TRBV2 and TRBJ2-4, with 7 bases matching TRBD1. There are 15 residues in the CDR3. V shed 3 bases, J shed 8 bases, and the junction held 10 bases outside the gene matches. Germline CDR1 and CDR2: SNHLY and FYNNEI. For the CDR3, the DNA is TGTGCCAGCAGTGAGGAAGCCAGGGGGTTCGACATTCAGTACTTC. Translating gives CASSEEARGFDIQYF.

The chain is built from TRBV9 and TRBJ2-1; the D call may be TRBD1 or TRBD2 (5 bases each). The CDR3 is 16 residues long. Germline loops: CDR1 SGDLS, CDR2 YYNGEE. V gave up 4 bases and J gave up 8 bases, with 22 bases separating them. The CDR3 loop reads CASSKSGLSRSHEQFF. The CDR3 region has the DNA TGTGCCAGCAGCAAATCGGGGCTATCAAGGAGCCATGAGCAGTTCTTC.